The 10 T cell receptor beta chains below come from one sample, sequenced in a study of blood T cell repertoires in COVID-19 (dated by TCRdb to the early 2020s). Library preparation was by the immunoSEQ multiplex PCR assay. In TCRdb, the immuneACCESS table is reduced to in-frame sequences with V and J assigned. These tables do not hold every clone; where another copy was compared, an unresolved V gene accounts for under half, and the others remain unexplained. The table for this sample lists around 200,000 clones; about 80% of them were counted only once. Roughly 2.5% of the sample goes to the ten largest clones. Sequencing input: peripheral blood. All receptors come from a middle-aged woman with active or convalescent COVID-19.

The chain recombines TRBV12-3 or TRBV12-4 with TRBJ2-7, with a weak D call TRBD2 (5 bases). Trimming removed 7 bases from V and 5 bases from J, with 15 bases in between. CDR3 size: 13 residues. The DNA for the CDR3 is TGTGCCAGCAACGGAGGAGGCCTTCACGAGCAGTACTTC. The encoded protein is CASNGGGLHEQYF.

The rearrangement links TRBV5-4 to TRBJ1-1; tentative D call: TRBD1 (6 bases). Germline lookup yields CDR1 SGHNT and CDR2 YYREEE (reference sequence). CDR3 length equals 15 residues. With 0 bases removed from V and 3 bases from J, the gap between germline ends came to 12 bases. This CDR3 reads CASSLVDGGHTEAFF. For the CDR3, the DNA is TGTGCCAGCAGCTTGGTTGACGGGGGGCACACTGAAGCTTTCTTT.

This clone was counted a few times. Here the CDR3 reads CASNPQGGSYEQYF. For the CDR3, the DNA is TGCGCCAGCAACCCACAGGGGGGCTCCTACGAGCAGTACTTC. J is TRBJ2-7 and V is TRBV5-1, with TRBD1 identical over 8 bases. With V trimmed by 6 bases and J by 0 bases, 5 bases remained unmatched. CDR1 is SGHRS, CDR2 YFSETQ, per germline. The CDR3 runs 14 residues.

The chain joins TRBV5-1 to TRBJ2-7; TRBD2 is a possible D gene (5 bases). Germline loops: CDR1 SGHRS, CDR2 YFSETQ. This CDR3 comprises 15 residues. V lost 7 bases to trimming and J lost 2 bases, with 19 bases between them. The DNA of the CDR3 is TGCGCCAGCTCCGAGGGTTTGGGGAGCACCTACGAGCAGTACTTC. This gives the protein CASSEGLGSTYEQYF.

There are a few counts of this clone. The rearrangement joins TRBV3-1 (or the pseudogene TRBV3-2) to TRBJ2-2, with 12 nucleotides matching TRBD1. The CDR3 runs 16 residues. Per germline, CDR1 LGHDT and CDR2 YNNKEL (reference sequence). J gave up 1 base and V 6 bases, and 3 bases lay outside the gene matches. This CDR3 reads CASRGDRGRNTGELFF. The DNA of the CDR3 is TGTGCCAGCAGGGGGGACAGGGGGCGGAACACCGGGGAGCTGTTTTTT.

This clone was detected only a few times. The chain employs TRBV5-4 and TRBJ1-6, with TRBD1 matching over 7 bases. The CDR3 has 18 amino acids. V gave up 4 bases and J gave up 7 bases; unmatched junction bases: 17. Germline lookup yields CDR1 SGHNT and CDR2 YYREEE (reference sequence). The CDR3 region is CASSPRGGLTGTNSPLHF. CDR3 nucleotide sequence: TGTGCCAGCAGCCCGCGTGGGGGACTGACAGGGACGAATTCACCCCTCCACTTT.

The chain carries TRBV24-1 and TRBJ2-1; 12 bases match TRBD1. Germline values: CDR1 KGHDR, CDR2 SFDVKD. With 3 bases clipped from V and 9 bases from J, the junction kept 11 bases outside the gene matches. There are 17 residues in the CDR3. In DNA, the CDR3 is TGTGCCACCAGTGATACGGCGGGGGACAGGGGGCCCATTGAGCAGTTCTTC. It encodes CATSDTAGDRGPIEQFF.

V is TRBV7-2 and J is TRBJ2-1; the match to TRBD2 covers 9 bases. The CDR3 is 19 amino acids. Losses at the gene ends were 1 base for V and 3 bases for J; bases not matched to a gene: 13. CDR1 and CDR2 (germline): SGHTA, FQGNSA. CDR3 residues: CASSLDAGGPTKNYNEQFF. Here the CDR3 DNA reads TGTGCCAGCAGCTTAGATGCGGGGGGGCCGACTAAGAACTACAATGAGCAGTTCTTC.

The table lists this clone with a few counts. As DNA, the CDR3 is TGTGCCAGCAGTCTGAGGGAGACTGAAGCTTTCTTT. Protein sequence: CASSLRETEAFF. The chain has TRBV6-5 and TRBJ1-1, with D uncertain. This CDR3 comprises 12 residues. Trimming took off 5 bases at V and 5 bases at J, with 9 bases between the two ends. Germline-derived CDR1 and CDR2 are MNHEY and SVGAGI.

In this sample, this clone turned up many times. This chain links TRBV9 with TRBJ1-6; TRBD1 matches at 8 bases. The germline V gene encodes CDR1 SGDLS and CDR2 YYNGEE. With 0 bases clipped from V and 8 bases from J, the junction kept 7 bases outside the gene matches. This CDR3 is built from 16 residues. CDR3 sequence (DNA): TGTGCCAGCAGCGTAGGGGGACAGGCGGGGGATTCACCCCTCCACTTT. It encodes CASSVGGQAGDSPLHF.